The source of this T cell receptor (beta chain) is a study of shared clonotypes between healthy human individuals. About the research overall: A few men and a couple of women, aged 18 to 49, were donors.

This CDR3 region has 14 residues. The germline V gene encodes CDR1 MNHEY and CDR2 SVGAGI. V dropped 0 bases and J dropped 4 bases, with 10 bases sitting between them. Genomic DNA belonging to each subset was distributed in equal measure over several immunoSEQ plates. Sorted-subset replicate PCR reactions were performed with approximately 200 ng DNA, corresponding to about 30,000 T cell genomes. Generated by immunoSEQ multiplex PCR, the TCRdb table keeps only in-frame clones and is missing some. The data contain some 580,000 clones, roughly 97% of them singletons. The J gene is TRBJ2-7, the V gene TRBV6-5, with D perhaps TRBD2 (5 bases). Sequencing was carried out using naive CD4+ T cells sorted from blood. The sample's subset: CD45RA+ positively selected. The source is a woman aged 30 to 39 in good health. CDR3 in amino acids: CASSYSGLRYEQYF. DNA for the CDR3: TGTGCCAGCAGTTACTCAGGACTGAGGTACGAGCAGTACTTC.